This passage covers 18 T cell receptor beta chains from one sample sequenced in a study of blood T cell repertoires in COVID-19. The method was immunoSEQ multiplex PCR; TCRdb's version includes in-frame clones alone and lacks a portion of them. Of about 250,000 clones listed, 80% to 90% are singletons. Specimen: peripheral blood. The receptors come from a man at least 80 years old with acute or convalescent COVID-19.

The rearrangement uses TRBV7-2 and TRBJ2-7; D unclear. V was pared by 4 bases and J by 0 bases, with 10 bases between. Per germline, CDR1 SGHTA and CDR2 FQGNSA. The CDR3 spans 14 residues. CDR3 amino acids: CASSSPSRSYEQYF. Written as DNA, the CDR3 is TGTGCCAGCAGCTCCCCCTCCCGCTCCTACGAGCAGTACTTC.

The genes are TRBV27 and TRBJ2-7; 12 nucleotides agree with TRBD2. The CDR3 runs 15 residues. In germline, CDR1 is MNHEY, CDR2 SMNVEV (reference sequence). V lost 8 bases and J lost 4; bases outside the gene matches: 9. The CDR3 DNA follows: TGTGCCAGCCGACCTGGACTAGCGGGGAGTTACGAGCAGTACTTC. Translation gives CASRPGLAGSYEQYF.

A few counts support this clone. This chain links TRBV19 with TRBJ2-7, with 12 positions matching TRBD2. The junction had 9 bases not matched to a gene; V was cut back by 3 bases and J by 3 bases. Germline CDR1 is LNHDA and CDR2 is SQIVND (reference sequence). The CDR3 runs 17 residues. As DNA, the CDR3 is TGTGCCAGTAGTATTAGGTTGACTAGCGGGAGTATCTACGAGCAGTACTTC. This codes for CASSIRLTSGSIYEQYF.

This clone was recorded once. The chain has TRBV19 and TRBJ2-5; D unclear. CDR1 and CDR2 (germline): LNHDA, SQIVND (reference sequence). The CDR3 is 16 residues long. Trimming pared 3 bases from V and 0 bases from J, leaving 14 bases between. CDR3 DNA sequence: TGTGCCAGTAGTATGGCGGCTGCCAAGTACCAAGAGACCCAGTACTTC. Protein product: CASSMAAAKYQETQYF.

This rearrangement joins TRBV18 to TRBJ2-2, with TRBD1 matching 9 bases. This CDR3 region has 21 residues. CDR1 KGHSH and CDR2 LQKENI come from the germline V gene. The ends lost 5 bases at V and 0 bases at J; junction bases unmatched: 19. CDR3 region: CASSWGPNANRGQTNTGELFF. The DNA of the CDR3 is TGTGCCAGCTCATGGGGGCCCAACGCGAACAGGGGGCAAACGAACACCGGGGAGCTGTTTTTT.

This chain uses TRBV27 with TRBJ2-7; 9 nucleotides agree with TRBD2. This CDR3 region has 15 residues. The J segment lost 4 bases and the V segment lost 5 bases, leaving 9 bases of the junction unmatched. Germline V gives CDR1 MNHEY, CDR2 SMNVEV (reference sequence). The DNA for the CDR3 is TGTGCCAGCAGTCTAAAGCCTAGCGGGGCATACGAGCAGTACTTC. Its protein is CASSLKPSGAYEQYF.

V is TRBV27 and J is TRBJ1-5, with no clear D. Looked up from germline, CDR1 is MNHEY and CDR2 is SMNVEV (reference sequence). V lost 2 bases, J lost 7 bases, and 9 bases lay in between. The CDR3 totals 13 residues. The CDR3 loop is CASSLVWAQPQHF. The CDR3 DNA sequence: TGTGCCAGCAGTTTAGTTTGGGCCCAGCCCCAGCATTTT.

This clone showed up just once. The chain employs TRBV7-3 and TRBJ1-2, with a possible D match to TRBD1 (6 bases). The V gene's germline CDR1 is SGHTA and CDR2 FQGTGA. Trimming took 5 bases from V and 4 from J, leaving 20 bases between them. The CDR3 covers 16 residues. For the CDR3, the DNA is TGTGCCAGCAGCGGGGGCGGTGCAGGAACCCTCTATGGCTACACCTTC. Translating it yields CASSGGGAGTLYGYTF. Together with reference TRBV7-3 and TRBJ1-2, the CDR3 gives the full variable domain: GAGVSQTPSNKVTEKGKYVELRCDPISGHTALYWYRQSLGQGPEFLIYFQGTGAADDSGLPNDRFFAVRPEGSVSTLKIQRTERGDSAVYLCASSGGGAGTLYGYTFGSGTRLTVV.

The genes are TRBV5-4 and TRBJ2-5; 7 positions match TRBD1. The CDR3 contains 14 residues. Germline lookup yields CDR1 SGHNT and CDR2 YYREEE (reference sequence). The junction had 3 bases not matched to a gene; V was cut back by 2 bases and J by 2 bases. The CDR3 DNA follows: TGTGCCAGCAGCTTACCGGGACAGCAAGAGACCCAGTACTTC. It is translated as CASSLPGQQETQYF.

The V and J genes are TRBV5-1 and TRBJ2-1; TRBD2 matches at 11 bases. Germline loops: CDR1 SGHRS, CDR2 YFSETQ. After removal of 0 bases from V and 4 bases from J, the junction contained 12 bases not matched to a gene. The CDR3 runs to 19 residues. This CDR3 is CASSLAVVAGGPSYNEQFF. The CDR3 DNA reads TGCGCCAGCAGCTTGGCCGTGGTAGCGGGAGGGCCCTCGTACAATGAGCAGTTCTTC.

CDR3 protein: CASRAGQATSYEQYF. CDR3 DNA sequence: TGTGCCAGCAGAGCCGGACAGGCGACTTCCTACGAGCAGTACTTC. This sequence joins TRBV2 and TRBJ2-7; 7 bases agree with TRBD1. Trimming at V came to 6 bases and at J to 1 base, leaving 9 bases not matched to a gene. The CDR3 sequence is 15 residues long. Germline CDR1 and CDR2: SNHLY and FYNNEI. The variable domain in full, completed from reference TRBV2 and TRBJ2-7, reads EPEVTQTPSHQVTQMGQEVILRCVPISNHLYFYWYRQILGQKVEFLVSFYNNEISEKSEIFDDQFSVERPDGSNFTLKIRSTKLEDSAMYFCASRAGQATSYEQYFGPGTRLTVT.

The chain joins TRBV19 to TRBJ2-1; 9 positions match TRBD2. Germline V lookup: CDR1 LNHDA, CDR2 SQIVND (reference sequence). The ends lost 6 bases at V and 5 bases at J; junction bases unmatched: 8. The CDR3 runs 15 residues. The CDR3 DNA reads as TGTGCCAGTAGCACCGGGCTAGCGGGGCACAATGAGCAGTTCTTC. Encoded protein: CASSTGLAGHNEQFF.

This chain joins TRBV28 and TRBJ2-2; TRBD1 is a possible D gene (5 bases). Trimming shortened V by 1 base and J by 5 bases, and 14 bases separated the two germline ends. CDR1 is MDHEN, CDR2 SYDVKM, per germline. The CDR3 spans 16 residues. The CDR3 DNA sequence: TGTGCCAGCAGTTTATCGGCAGGGTTCGGGACCGGGGAGCTGTTTTTT. Translating gives CASSLSAGFGTGELFF. Based on the CDR3 plus reference TRBV28 and TRBJ2-2, the full variable domain is DVKVTQSSRYLVKRTGEKVFLECVQDMDHENMFWYRQDPGLGLRLIYFSYDVKMKEKGDIPEGYSVSREKKERFSLILESASTNQTSMYLCASSLSAGFGTGELFFGEGSRLTVL.

V is TRBV5-1 and J is TRBJ1-1, with 9 nucleotides matching TRBD1. Germline CDR1 SGHRS, CDR2 YFSETQ. This CDR3 comprises 17 residues. Unmatched junction bases numbered 6, after V lost 0 bases and J lost 0 bases. CDR3 amino acids: CASSLAPQGALNTEAFF. CDR3 sequence (DNA): TGCGCCAGCAGCTTGGCCCCACAGGGGGCTTTGAACACTGAAGCTTTCTTT.

The rearrangement uses TRBV18 and TRBJ2-7; D may be TRBD2 (5 bases). Germline-derived CDR1 and CDR2 are KGHSH and LQKENI. Trimming took 2 bases from V and 3 from J, leaving 11 bases between them. The CDR3 is 14 amino acids. The DNA for the CDR3 is TGTGCCAGCTCACCAACTAGGGATTACTACGAGCAGTACTTC. This translates into CASSPTRDYYEQYF.

This clone turned up a few times. V usage is TRBV6-6 and J usage is TRBJ1-5, with no clear D. Germline V CDR1 and CDR2: MNHNY, SVGAGI (reference sequence). The V end was cut by 8 bases, the J end by 5 bases, with 10 bases between. The CDR3 extends over 12 amino acids. The DNA of the CDR3 is TGTGCCAGCTCGGAGTTCGATCAGCCCCAGCATTTT. Amino acid sequence: CASSEFDQPQHF.

The chain couples TRBV5-8 to TRBJ2-1; 8 bases are a match to TRBD2. The CDR3 is 15 amino acids. V dropped 0 bases and J dropped 5; count of bases not matched to a gene: 4. Germline-derived CDR1 and CDR2 are SGHTS and YDEGEE. The chain's CDR3 is CASSLERGHDNEQFF. The CDR3, as DNA: TGTGCCAGCAGCTTGGAGCGGGGGCATGACAATGAGCAGTTCTTC. Looking up the rest from reference TRBV5-8 and TRBJ2-1 gives the full variable domain: EAGVTQSPTHLIKTRGQQATLRCSPISGHTSVYWYQQALGLGLQFLLWYDEGEERNRGNFPPRFSGRQFPNYSSELNVNALELEDSALYLCASSLERGHDNEQFFGPGTRLTVL.

The CDR3 is CASSSPVRGGSYEQYF. In DNA form, the CDR3 reads TGTGCCAGCAGTTCCCCAGTAAGGGGGGGTTCCTACGAGCAGTACTTC. The chain links TRBV27 to TRBJ2-7; TRBD2 is a possible D gene (7 bases). Germline V CDR1 and CDR2: MNHEY, SMNVEV (reference sequence). With 4 bases removed from V and 1 base from J, the gap between germline ends came to 17 bases. The CDR3 is 16 residues long.